The 20 T cell receptor beta chains below all came from one sample that was sequenced in a study of blood T cell repertoires in COVID-19. Using immunoSEQ multiplex PCR, the repertoire was profiled, and TCRdb retains in-frame clones only, with some absent. The repertoire holds about 200,000 clones, with roughly 85% as singletons. The sequenced sample was PBMCs or T cells enriched from blood (not recorded which). These receptors all come from a woman aged 40-49 years with acute COVID-19.

The chain employs TRBV5-4 and TRBJ2-3; TRBD1 might be the D (5 bases). This CDR3 has 14 amino acids. The V end was cut by 1 base, the J end by 3 bases, with 9 bases between. Germline assignment: CDR1 SGHNT and CDR2 YYREEE (reference sequence). This CDR3 is CASSLRGLTDTQYF. CDR3 coding DNA: TGTGCCAGCAGCTTGAGGGGTCTTACAGATACGCAGTATTTT. The variable domain in full, completed from reference TRBV5-4 and TRBJ2-3, reads ETGVTQSPTHLIKTRGQQVTLRCSSQSGHNTVSWYQQALGQGPQFIFQYYREEENGRGNFPPRFSGLQFPNYSSELNVNALELDDSALYLCASSLRGLTDTQYFGPGTRLTVL.

The chain combines TRBV28 with TRBJ2-3; 7 bases are a match to TRBD2. Trimming removed 7 bases from V and 2 bases from J; junction bases left unmatched: 9. This CDR3 spans 15 amino acids. Germline loops: CDR1 MDHEN, CDR2 SYDVKM. CDR3 loop: CASKPAGAVTDTQYF. The CDR3 DNA follows: TGTGCCAGCAAACCGGCGGGAGCCGTCACAGATACGCAGTATTTT.

The rearrangement uses TRBV5-8 and TRBJ2-6; unclear D gene. Germline V gene sequence: CDR1 SGHTS, CDR2 YDEGEE. Between the trimmed V and J ends, which lost 0 bases and 1 base, there was a span of 5 bases. The CDR3 runs to 15 residues. CDR3 nucleotides: TGTGCCAGCAGCTTGGGAGAGTCTGGGGCCAACGTCCTGACTTTC. It encodes CASSLGESGANVLTF.

The chain joins TRBV28 to TRBJ1-2; D gene uncertain. CDR3 length: 15 amino acids. CDR1 MDHEN and CDR2 SYDVKM come from the germline V gene. Trimming shortened V by 5 bases and J by 4 bases, and 17 bases separated the two germline ends. DNA for the CDR3: TGTGCCAGCAGTACCTACCGGGTGACCGGCTATGGCTACACCTTC. It codes for CASSTYRVTGYGYTF.

This chain joins TRBV5-1 and TRBJ2-1; 14 bases map to TRBD2. CDR3 length: 19 amino acids. V was clipped by 4 bases and J by 9 bases; unmatched bases: 18. Germline lookup yields CDR1 SGHRS and CDR2 YFSETQ. CDR3 protein: CASSPGLAGGSQPTGEQFF. The CDR3, as DNA: TGCGCCAGCAGCCCTGGACTAGCGGGAGGCTCTCAACCGACGGGTGAGCAGTTCTTC. Looking up the rest from reference TRBV5-1 and TRBJ2-1 gives the full variable domain: KAGVTQTPRYLIKTRGQQVTLSCSPISGHRSVSWYQQTPGQGLQFLFEYFSETQRNKGNFPGRFSGRQFSNSRSEMNVSTLELGDSALYLCASSPGLAGGSQPTGEQFFGPGTRLTVL.

The rearrangement links TRBV4-1 to TRBJ1-1, with D possibly matching TRBD1 (5 bases). V was trimmed by 4 bases and J by 5 bases, leaving 20 bases between them. The CDR3 extends over 16 amino acids. In germline, CDR1 is MGHRA, CDR2 YSYEKL. The CDR3 sequence is CASSRDPEGAWTEAFF. The CDR3 nucleotides are TGCGCCAGCAGCCGCGATCCGGAAGGGGCATGGACTGAAGCTTTCTTT.

This clone was recorded once. The rearrangement uses TRBV7-9 and TRBJ2-3; D is ambiguous. This CDR3 contains 13 residues. CDR1 is SEHNR, CDR2 FQNEAQ, per germline (reference sequence). The V gene lost 7 bases and the J gene lost 2 bases, with 10 bases spanning the gap. In DNA form, the CDR3 reads TGTGCCAGCACCCCAGTTGACACAGATACGCAGTATTTT. Its translation is CASTPVDTDTQYF. The full variable domain, with the rest looked up from reference TRBV7-9 and TRBJ2-3, is DTGVSQNPRHKITKRGQNVTFRCDPISEHNRLYWYRQTLGQGPEFLTYFQNEAQLEKSRLLSDRFSAERPKGSFSTLEIQRTEQGDSAMYLCASTPVDTDTQYFGPGTRLTVL.

This clone has just one count. V and J are TRBV18 and TRBJ2-7; 9 bases fit TRBD2. V was clipped by 2 bases and J by 3 bases; unmatched bases: 2. The CDR3 loop spans 14 amino acids. From germline, CDR1 is KGHSH and CDR2 LQKENI. CDR3: CASSPSGRHYEQYF. CDR3 nucleotides: TGTGCCAGCTCACCAAGCGGGAGGCACTACGAGCAGTACTTC.

This chain joins TRBV7-2 and TRBJ2-3; a weak D match, TRBD1 (5 bases). V dropped 6 bases and J dropped 2 bases, with 21 bases sitting between them. Per germline, CDR1 SGHTA and CDR2 FQGNSA. The CDR3 has 17 amino acids. As DNA, the CDR3 is TGTGCCAGCAGTCGACAGCTCTCGAATTTCAACACAGATACGCAGTATTTT. It specifies CASSRQLSNFNTDTQYF. The full variable domain, in which reference TRBV7-2 and TRBJ2-3 provide the parts outside the CDR3, is GAGVSQSPSNKVTEKGKDVELRCDPISGHTALYWYRQSLGQGLEFLIYFQGNSAPDKSGLPSDRFSAERTGGSVSTLTIQRTQQEDSAVYLCASSRQLSNFNTDTQYFGPGTRLTVL.

The V and J genes are TRBV16 and TRBJ1-3, with TRBD1 identical over 7 bases. The CDR3 contains 16 residues. Germline lookup yields CDR1 KGHSY and CDR2 FQNENV. Germline trimming cut 2 bases from V and 3 bases from J; bases unmatched to any gene: 7. CDR3 residues: CASSQQTGKRGNTIYF. CDR3 nucleotide sequence: TGTGCCAGCAGCCAACAGACAGGGAAACGTGGAAACACCATATATTTT.

This clone appeared a few times. The genes are TRBV7-9 and TRBJ2-7; unclear D gene. Germline V gives CDR1 SEHNR, CDR2 FQNEAQ (reference sequence). Trimming pared 6 bases from V and 0 bases from J, leaving 9 bases between. The CDR3 consists of 13 residues. For the CDR3, the DNA is TGTGCCAGCAGTTCCCGAGGCTCCTACGAGCAGTACTTC. This gives the protein CASSSRGSYEQYF.

Remarks on this clone: The same CDR3 is also encoded by other DNA sequences in this sample. The J gene is TRBJ2-7, the V gene TRBV7-8, with TRBD1 matching 8 bases. CDR1 is SGHVS and CDR2 is FQNEAQ in the germline V gene. J was trimmed by 5 bases and V by 5 bases; bases with no gene match: 2. The CDR3 totals 12 residues. CDR3 protein: CASSRQGNEQYF. The CDR3, as DNA: TGTGCCAGCAGCCGACAGGGGAACGAGCAGTACTTC.

Here the CDR3 DNA reads TGCGCCAGCAGCTTGGACACAGGGGCGGGAGGCTACACCTTC. This encodes CASSLDTGAGGYTF. J is TRBJ1-2 and V is TRBV5-1; the match to TRBD1 covers 7 bases. The CDR3 has 14 amino acids. The trim removed 0 bases at V and 8 bases at J, leaving 7 bases unmatched. Germline V lookup: CDR1 SGHRS, CDR2 YFSETQ.

The chain couples TRBV27 to TRBJ2-1; 9 bases line up with TRBD1. The germline gives CDR1 MNHEY, CDR2 SMNVEV (reference sequence). Trimming removed 3 bases from V and 5 bases from J; junction bases left unmatched: 5. The CDR3 runs 15 residues. The CDR3 here is CASSLLGQGHNEQFF. The CDR3 coding sequence is TGTGCCAGCAGTTTGTTGGGACAGGGTCACAATGAGCAGTTCTTC.

The genes are TRBV28 and TRBJ1-5; 9 bases match TRBD1. The trim removed 7 bases at V and 11 bases at J, leaving 12 bases unmatched. The CDR3 spans 14 residues. The germline V gene has CDR1 MDHEN and CDR2 SYDVKM. CDR3 DNA sequence: TGTGCCAGCACGCCGGCGGGACAGGGCCTATCCCAGCATTTT. It codes for CASTPAGQGLSQHF.

This clone was detected once. The chain's CDR3 is CASSEDRGVYGYTF. DNA for the CDR3: TGTGCCAGCAGTGAAGACAGGGGTGTCTATGGCTACACCTTC. This chain links TRBV6-1 with TRBJ1-2, with 7 bases matching TRBD1. Per germline, CDR1 MNHNS and CDR2 SASEGT. The CDR3 totals 14 residues. With V trimmed by 1 base and J by 4 bases, 3 bases remained unmatched.

V is TRBV5-4 and J is TRBJ1-1, with TRBD1 matching over 9 bases. In germline, CDR1 is SGHNT, CDR2 YYREEE (reference sequence). Trimming at V came to 4 bases and at J to 4 bases, leaving 5 bases not matched to a gene. The CDR3 sequence is 14 residues long. The DNA of the CDR3 is TGTGCCAGCAGCCCCCCGGACAGGGGCACTGAAGCTTTCTTT. It is translated as CASSPPDRGTEAFF.

This chain links TRBV28 with TRBJ1-1, with a weak D call TRBD1 (5 bases). Trimming shortened V by 6 bases and J by 7 bases, and 21 bases separated the two germline ends. Germline V CDR1 and CDR2: MDHEN, SYDVKM. This CDR3 is 15 amino acids long. The CDR3 reads CASSSAGRDTGEAFF. The CDR3 DNA is TGTGCCAGCAGCTCCGCCGGGCGTGACACAGGTGAAGCTTTCTTT. The full variable domain, completed using reference TRBV28 and TRBJ1-1, is DVKVTQSSRYLVKRTGEKVFLECVQDMDHENMFWYRQDPGLGLRLIYFSYDVKMKEKGDIPEGYSVSREKKERFSLILESASTNQTSMYLCASSSAGRDTGEAFFGQGTRLTVV.

The J gene is TRBJ2-3, the V gene TRBV2; D might be TRBD2 (6 bases). V dropped 3 bases and J dropped 2 bases, with 12 bases sitting between them. CDR1 is SNHLY and CDR2 is FYNNEI in the germline V gene. This CDR3 comprises 15 residues. The CDR3 loop reads CASSENGLPTDTQYF. CDR3 coding DNA: TGTGCCAGCAGTGAGAATGGACTACCCACAGATACGCAGTATTTT.

This chain uses TRBV28 with TRBJ1-1; D unresolved. This CDR3 has 15 amino acids. Per the germline V gene, CDR1 is MDHEN and CDR2 is SYDVKM. With 6 bases removed from V and 2 bases from J, the gap between germline ends came to 16 bases. For the CDR3, the DNA is TGTGCCAGCAGGGTTTCCGGTGGGCGTAACACTGAAGCTTTCTTT. It yields the protein CASRVSGGRNTEAFF.